One sample yielded the 32 T cell receptor beta chains listed below, sequenced in a study of breast tumors, draining lymph nodes, adjacent tissues. Axillary draining lymph nodes of breast cancer patients supplied the node samples. TCRdb independently ran MiXCR on the multiplex PCR reads; one entry per CDR3 protein. The sample yields under 350,000 distinct CDR3 sequences, 30% to 35% seen once. Material: axillary lymph node tissue. All receptors derive from a female donor with breast cancer. Some clones in this sample may be carry-over from other donors' samples.

In regard to this clonotype: A much larger clone is a single base away; this may be a read error. The rearrangement joins TRBV6-5 to TRBJ2-3; 8 bases align to TRBD1. The CDR3 is 17 residues long. Germline CDR1 reads MNHEY; CDR2 reads SVGAGI. The CDR3 spells CANSKFTTGGFTDTQYF. In nucleotides, the CDR3 is TGTGCCAACAGTAAATTTACCACAGGGGGATTCACAGATACGCAGTATTTT.

This clonotype has a handful of counts. This chain connects TRBV28 to TRBJ2-1; D assignment may be TRBD1 or TRBD2 (5 bases each). Germline lookup yields CDR1 MDHEN and CDR2 SYDVKM. CDR3 length equals 11 residues. V dropped 6 bases and J dropped 10 bases, with 10 bases sitting between them. CDR3 bases: TGTGCCAGCAGCCCTGAGGGGGAGCAGTTCTTC. As protein: CASSPEGEQFF.

To note about this clonotype: A much larger clone differs by one base, so this may be a read error. Likely a read error: the CDR3 ends without its conserved phenylalanine or tryptophan. The gene calls are TRBV6-5 and TRBJ2-3; D may be TRBD1 (5 bases). The V gene's germline CDR1 is MNHEY and CDR2 SVGAGI. V was cut by 6 bases and J by 0 bases, with 10 bases left in between. CDR3 length: 14 amino acids. CDR3 DNA: TGTGCCAGCAGGACAGATGCTAGCACAGATACGCAGTATCTT. It translates to CASRTDASTDTQYL.

This clonotype was counted ten times or more. The chain combines TRBV6-2 or TRBV6-3 with TRBJ1-5; D perhaps matches TRBD1 (6 bases). Germline V gives CDR1 MNHEY, CDR2 SVGEGT. CDR3 length: 13 amino acids. Trimming shortened V by 2 bases and J by 6 bases, and 8 bases separated the two germline ends. The CDR3 DNA reads as TGTGCCAGCAGTTACCGGGGGGCTCAGCCCCAGCATTTT. Encoded protein: CASSYRGAQPQHF.

Note on this clonotype: An end of the junction differs from the germline gene, which may be a read error. CDR3 region: CASSLNGLANQPRHF. The CDR3 nucleotides are TGTGCCAGCAGCTTAAACGGGCTAGCCAATCAGCCCCGGCATTTT. This chain connects TRBV11-2 to TRBJ1-5; D ambiguous. Germline V gives CDR1 SGHAT, CDR2 FQNNGV. The CDR3 spans 15 residues.

With regard to this clonotype: In this CDR3 the conserved last residue, phenylalanine or tryptophan, is missing, so a read error is likely. The chain uses TRBV20-1 and TRBJ1-5, with no clear D. V lost 3 bases, J lost 1 base, and 10 bases lay in between. The germline V gene encodes CDR1 DFQATT and CDR2 SNEGSKA (reference sequence). CDR3 length: 14 amino acids. Here the CDR3 reads CSASSGWSNQPQHG. DNA for the CDR3: TGCAGTGCTAGTTCTGGGTGGAGCAATCAGCCCCAGCATGGT.

This clonotype was counted once. The V call is TRBV2, the J call TRBJ2-1; the match to TRBD2 covers 11 bases. V gave up 5 bases and J gave up 6 bases; unmatched junction bases: 3. Germline V gene sequence: CDR1 SNHLY, CDR2 FYNNEI. This CDR3 contains 14 residues. The CDR3 DNA is TGTGCCAGCAGTTTACTAGCGGGAGCCAATGAGCAGTTCTTC. This codes for CASSLLAGANEQFF.

As for this clonotype: A much larger clonotype is one base distant, so this may be a read error. This CDR3 is CASSFSPDRRWDTRYF. The CDR3 nucleotides read TGTGCCAGCAGCTTCTCCCCGGACCGACGTTGGGATACGCGGTATTTT. The V gene is TRBV5-6, the J gene TRBJ2-3; no definite D call. CDR3 size: 16 residues. Per germline, CDR1 SGHDT and CDR2 YYEEEE.

This clonotype was detected many times. The chain couples TRBV7-9 to TRBJ2-7; the D is unclear. Looked up from germline, CDR1 is SEHNR and CDR2 is FQNEAQ (reference sequence). Trimming stripped 4 bases from V and 5 bases from J, with 12 bases between. The CDR3 length is 13 residues. CDR3 region: CASSSGSRDEQYF. CDR3 DNA sequence: TGTGCCAGCAGCTCGGGCTCCCGGGACGAGCAGTACTTC.

This clonotype was observed a few times. A much larger clone lies a single base off, so this may be a read error. This chain joins TRBV5-5 and TRBJ2-7; no definite D call. This CDR3 region has 12 residues. Deletions cut 4 bases from V and 2 bases from J, with 7 bases between. Germline V CDR1 and CDR2: SGHKS, YYEKEE (reference sequence). The CDR3 reads CASSLFPYEQYF. CDR3 DNA: TGTGCCAGCAGCCTCTTCCCCTACGAGCAGTACTTC.

This clonotype came up many times. The chain employs TRBV12-3 or TRBV12-4 and TRBJ1-2; a weak D match, TRBD1 (5 bases). Trimming left V 11 bases short and J 7 bases short, with 20 bases between. CDR3 length: 13 residues. The CDR3 spells CAATSQGRSGYTF. For the CDR3, the DNA is TGTGCCGCCACCTCGCAGGGAAGGTCTGGCTACACCTTC.

This clonotype was picked up many times. This chain links TRBV20-1 with TRBJ2-7, with TRBD2 identical over 11 bases. Germline CDR1 and CDR2: DFQATT and SNEGSKA (reference sequence). With V trimmed by 5 bases and J by 7 bases, 10 bases remained unmatched. CDR3 length: 14 amino acids. CDR3 nucleotide sequence: TGCAGTGCTTACCTTAGCGGGAGGGGTCGGGAGCAGTACTTC. Residues: CSAYLSGRGREQYF.

This clonotype was counted only a few times. The chain couples TRBV3-1 to TRBJ1-5; D is ambiguous. Trimming removed 0 bases from V and 6 bases from J, with 6 bases in between. The CDR3 runs 13 residues. In germline, CDR1 is LGHDT, CDR2 YNNKEL (reference sequence). CDR3 nucleotides: TGTGCCAGCAGCCAAGATCGACTTCAGCCCCAGCATTTT. As protein: CASSQDRLQPQHF. Supplemented by reference TRBV3-1 and TRBJ1-5, the full variable domain reads DTAVSQTPKYLVTQMGNDKSIKCEQNLGHDTMYWYKQDSKKFLKIMFSYNNKELIINETVPNRFSPKSPDKAHLNLHINSLELGDSAVYFCASSQDRLQPQHFGDGTRLSIL.

This clonotype was counted ten times or more. The V gene is TRBV11-3, the J gene TRBJ2-1; D possibly corresponds to TRBD1 (5 bases). Trimming removed 6 bases from V and 16 bases from J, with 19 bases in between. The CDR3 totals 12 residues. From germline, CDR1 is SGHNT and CDR2 YENEEA. Here the CDR3 reads CASSRPLGHRFF. The CDR3, as DNA: TGTGCCAGCAGTCGACCCCTGGGGCACCGCTTCTTC.

In this sample, this clonotype turned up once. This sequence joins TRBV28 and TRBJ2-1, with TRBD1 identical over 9 bases. The CDR3 is made up of 19 amino acids. The V gene's germline CDR1 is MDHEN and CDR2 SYDVKM. V lost 5 bases and J lost 4; bases outside the gene matches: 18. The CDR3 nucleotides are TGTGCCAGCAGTCCACAATCCTTAAAACAGGGGGCGCGTTACAATGAGCAGTTCTTC. Translating gives CASSPQSLKQGARYNEQFF.

This chain uses TRBV27 with TRBJ2-5; 10 bases align to TRBD2. This CDR3 contains 16 residues. Germline V gives CDR1 MNHEY, CDR2 SMNVEV (reference sequence). Germline trimming cut 6 bases from V and 2 bases from J; bases unmatched to any gene: 9. The CDR3 sequence: CASSFSGRPGQETQYF. The CDR3 DNA follows: TGTGCCAGCAGCTTTAGCGGGAGGCCCGGTCAAGAGACCCAGTACTTC.

At least ten counts were recorded for this clonotype. The V call is TRBV15, the J call TRBJ2-3, with D tentatively TRBD2 (5 bases). The CDR3 spans 15 residues. Trimming took 8 bases from V and 1 from J, leaving 16 bases between them. Looked up from germline, CDR1 is LNHNV and CDR2 is YYDKDF (reference sequence). CDR3 protein: CATRNGISGTDTQYF. The CDR3 region has the DNA TGTGCCACCCGCAACGGTATTAGCGGCACAGATACGCAGTATTTT.

This clonotype was seen repeatedly, ten times or more. CDR3 sequence: CSARTPWGYTF. As DNA, the CDR3 is TGCAGTGCCCGGACCCCGTGGGGCTACACCTTC. The chain has TRBV20-1 and TRBJ1-2; no definite D call. Trimming removed 6 bases from V and 8 bases from J, with 13 bases in between. This CDR3 contains 11 residues. Germline V gene data show CDR1 as DFQATT and CDR2 as SNEGSKA (reference sequence).

This clonotype was picked up many times. The chain employs TRBV4-1 and TRBJ2-1; tentative D call: TRBD1 (6 bases). Trimming took 1 base from V and 7 from J, leaving 14 bases between them. CDR3 size: 15 residues. Germline assignment: CDR1 MGHRA and CDR2 YSYEKL. Here the CDR3 reads CASSQGQGQGNEQFF. In DNA form, the CDR3 reads TGCGCCAGCAGCCAAGGGCAGGGCCAGGGGAATGAGCAGTTCTTC.

This clonotype turned up a few times. The chain recombines TRBV30 with TRBJ2-1, with 9 bases matching TRBD2. This CDR3 contains 14 residues. V gave up 2 bases and J gave up 8 bases; unmatched junction bases: 7. In germline, CDR1 is GTSNPN, CDR2 SVGIG (reference sequence). CDR3 DNA sequence: TGTGCCTGGAGTCCCGGGACTAGCAACCATGAGCAGTTCTTC. Protein sequence: CAWSPGTSNHEQFF.

This chain joins TRBV7-9 and TRBJ1-1, with D tentatively TRBD1 (5 bases). The ends were cut back, 5 bases at V and 6 bases at J, with 19 bases in the middle. Germline V gives CDR1 SEHNR, CDR2 FQNEAQ (reference sequence). The CDR3 contains 15 residues. CDR3 protein: CASSPSPGTLSEAFF. CDR3 DNA sequence: TGTGCCAGCAGCCCCTCTCCCGGGACCTTGTCTGAAGCTTTCTTT.

The table lists this clonotype with many counts. This rearrangement joins TRBV7-9 to TRBJ1-2; D gene uncertain. The V gene lost 1 base and the J gene lost 4 bases, with 13 bases spanning the gap. The CDR3 sequence is 15 residues long. The germline gives CDR1 SEHNR, CDR2 FQNEAQ (reference sequence). The CDR3 protein is CASSLGHTVPYGYTF. The CDR3 DNA reads as TGTGCCAGCAGCTTAGGACACACAGTCCCCTATGGCTACACCTTC.

The rearrangement uses TRBV10-2 and TRBJ2-3, with 13 bases lining up with TRBD2. Germline CDR1 WSHSY, CDR2 SAAADI. Trimming removed 2 bases from V and 4 bases from J; junction bases left unmatched: 6. The length of the CDR3 is 17 residues. The CDR3 is CASSETGLAGLADTQYF. CDR3 sequence (DNA): TGCGCCAGCAGTGAGACGGGACTAGCGGGGCTAGCAGATACGCAGTATTTT.

Details on this clonotype: Possible read error: a much larger clone is one base away. The rearrangement links TRBV7-3 to TRBJ2-1; D call uncertain. V lost 5 bases and J 3 bases, leaving 17 bases between the germline ends. Per the germline V gene, CDR1 is SGHTA and CDR2 is FQGTGA. The CDR3 extends over 16 amino acids. The CDR3 DNA sequence: TGTGCCAGCAGCCTTGTCGGGCATATGAACTACAATGAGCAGTTCTTC. Translated, it gives CASSLVGHMNYNEQFF.

This clonotype occurred many times. The CDR3: CASSPSGLVAVEQFF. In nucleotides, the CDR3 is TGTGCCAGCAGTCCCTCAGGACTAGTTGCGGTTGAGCAGTTCTTC. The rearrangement joins TRBV6-6 to TRBJ2-1, with 7 positions matching TRBD2. V dropped 5 bases and J dropped 9; count of bases not matched to a gene: 13. CDR1 MNHNY and CDR2 SVGAGI come from the germline V gene (reference sequence). The CDR3 has 15 residues.

This clonotype was picked up many times. The chain has TRBV11-2 and TRBJ2-2, with TRBD2 matching over 8 bases. In germline, CDR1 is SGHAT, CDR2 FQNNGV. The CDR3 length is 17 residues. Unmatched junction bases numbered 10, after V lost 5 bases and J lost 2 bases. CDR3 nucleotide sequence: TGTGCCAGCAGCCGACGGGGGGGTAGCGCAAACACCGGGGAGCTGTTTTTT. The encoded protein is CASSRRGGSANTGELFF.

This clonotype was seen ten or more times. The V call is TRBV20-1, the J call TRBJ2-2; maybe TRBD2 (6 bases). CDR1 DFQATT and CDR2 SNEGSKA come from the germline V gene (reference sequence). This CDR3 has 17 residues. V lost 1 base, J lost 5 bases, and 20 bases lay in between. This CDR3 reads CSARVLPPGVGTGELFF. The DNA for the CDR3 is TGCAGTGCTAGAGTTCTCCCCCCGGGAGTGGGGACCGGGGAGCTGTTTTTT.

This clonotype was counted only a few times. The CDR3 does not end in the conserved phenylalanine or tryptophan, so this is likely a read error. This chain connects TRBV7-9 to TRBJ2-7, with a weak D call TRBD2 (7 bases). The V end lost 5 bases, the J end lost 2 bases, and 13 bases lay between the germline ends. Germline V gene sequence: CDR1 SEHNR, CDR2 FQNEAQ (reference sequence). CDR3 length equals 14 residues. The CDR3 protein is CASSPRGGTYEQYL. The DNA for the CDR3 is TGTGCCAGCAGCCCGAGGGGGGGGACCTACGAGCAGTACCTC.

Comment on this clonotype: This may come from a read error, since a much larger clone is one base off. V and J are TRBV6-1 and TRBJ1-4, with D tentatively TRBD1 (6 bases). The V end lost 6 bases, the J end lost 11 bases, and 25 bases lay between the germline ends. CDR1 is MNHNS and CDR2 is SASEGT in the germline V gene. This CDR3 region has 16 residues. CDR3 sequence reads: CASSATVQGLNRKLFF. The CDR3 coding sequence is TGTGCCAGCAGCGCGACCGTTCAGGGGCTGAATCGGAAACTGTTTTTT.

This clonotype was observed many times. This chain uses TRBV29-1 with TRBJ2-1, with 8 bases that match TRBD2. CDR3 size: 12 residues. The V segment lost 7 bases and the J segment 7 bases; nucleotides outside the gene matches: 6. Germline CDR1 SQVTM, CDR2 ANQGSEA. Here the CDR3 DNA reads TGCAGCGCTCAACTAGCGGATAATGAGCAGTTCTTC. Translating gives CSAQLADNEQFF.

This clonotype was seen many times. V is TRBV19 and J is TRBJ1-2; possibly TRBD1 for D (6 bases). Between the trimmed V and J ends, which lost 2 bases and 4 bases, there was a span of 14 bases. The CDR3 is 15 residues long. Per germline, CDR1 LNHDA and CDR2 SQIVND (reference sequence). The CDR3 loop is CASSIQGRSSYGYTF. The CDR3 nucleotides are TGTGCCAGTAGTATACAGGGGCGATCCAGCTATGGCTACACCTTC.

There are many counts of this clonotype. The chain's CDR3 is CSAAQGIPYEQYF. The CDR3, as DNA: TGCAGTGCTGCCCAGGGGATCCCCTACGAGCAGTACTTC. The J gene is TRBJ2-7, the V gene TRBV20-1; perhaps TRBD1 as D (6 bases). Per germline, CDR1 DFQATT and CDR2 SNEGSKA (reference sequence). The CDR3 loop spans 13 amino acids. V was pared by 5 bases and J by 2 bases, with 13 bases between.